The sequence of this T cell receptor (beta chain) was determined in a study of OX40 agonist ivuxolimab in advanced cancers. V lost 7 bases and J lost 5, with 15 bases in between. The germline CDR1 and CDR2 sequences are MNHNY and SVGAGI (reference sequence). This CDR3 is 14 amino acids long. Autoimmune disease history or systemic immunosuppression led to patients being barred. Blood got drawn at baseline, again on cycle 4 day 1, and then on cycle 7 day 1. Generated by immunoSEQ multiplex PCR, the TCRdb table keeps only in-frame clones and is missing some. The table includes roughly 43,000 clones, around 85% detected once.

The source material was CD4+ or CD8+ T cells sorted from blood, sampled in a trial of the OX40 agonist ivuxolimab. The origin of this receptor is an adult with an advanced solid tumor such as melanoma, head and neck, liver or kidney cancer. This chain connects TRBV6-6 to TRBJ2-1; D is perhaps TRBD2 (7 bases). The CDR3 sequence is CASTEGGGHNEQFF. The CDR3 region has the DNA TGTGCCAGCACCGAGGGGGGAGGGCACAATGAGCAGTTCTTC.